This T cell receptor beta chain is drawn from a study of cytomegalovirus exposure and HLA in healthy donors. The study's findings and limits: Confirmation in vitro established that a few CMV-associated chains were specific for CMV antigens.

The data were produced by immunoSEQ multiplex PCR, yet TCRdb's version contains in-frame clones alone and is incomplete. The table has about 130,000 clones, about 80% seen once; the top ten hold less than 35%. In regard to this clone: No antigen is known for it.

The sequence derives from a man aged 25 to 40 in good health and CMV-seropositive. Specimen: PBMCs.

CDR3 bases: TGTGCCAGCAGTTACAGGACTAGTGGCACAGATACGCAGTATTTT. The encoded protein is CASSYRTSGTDTQYF. The chain combines TRBV6-5 with TRBJ2-3; 7 bases map to TRBD2. V dropped 2 bases and J dropped 1; count of bases not matched to a gene: 3. The CDR3 covers 15 residues. The germline CDR1 and CDR2 sequences are MNHEY and SVGAGI.